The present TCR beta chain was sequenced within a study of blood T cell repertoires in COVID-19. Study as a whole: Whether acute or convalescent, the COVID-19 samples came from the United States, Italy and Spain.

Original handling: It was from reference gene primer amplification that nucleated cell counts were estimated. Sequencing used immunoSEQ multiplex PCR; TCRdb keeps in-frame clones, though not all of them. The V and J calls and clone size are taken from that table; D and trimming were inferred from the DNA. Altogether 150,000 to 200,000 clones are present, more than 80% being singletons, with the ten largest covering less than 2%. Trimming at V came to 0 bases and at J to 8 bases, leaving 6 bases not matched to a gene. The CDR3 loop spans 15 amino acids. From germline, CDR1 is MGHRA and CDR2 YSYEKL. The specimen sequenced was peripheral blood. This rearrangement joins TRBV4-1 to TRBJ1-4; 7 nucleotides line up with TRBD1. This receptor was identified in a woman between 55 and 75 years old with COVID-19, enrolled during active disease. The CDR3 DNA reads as TGCGCCAGCAGCCAAGACAGGGGGACTGCGGAAAAACTGTTTTTT. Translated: CASSQDRGTAEKLFF.